This TCR beta chain is from a study of blood T cell repertoires in COVID-19. Whole-study context: Samples taken during acute and convalescent COVID-19 were collected in the United States, Italy and Spain. PBMCs, B-cell-depleted T cells, or T cells provided the cDNA or gDNA that made up the material.

As processed by the authors: Quantification of nucleated cells was approximated via reference gene primer amplification. The method was immunoSEQ multiplex PCR; TCRdb's version includes in-frame clones alone and lacks a portion of them. D and trimming were read from the DNA, whereas the V and J calls and clone size are those reported in that table. The table lists around 130,000 clones, 84% of them singletons, with around 8% in the top ten. CDR1 and CDR2 from the germline V gene are SSHAT and FNYEAQ (reference sequence). This CDR3 has 16 amino acids. This clone was observed a single time. The junction departs from the called germline gene at one end, perhaps through a read error.

Material for sequencing was peripheral blood. This chain joins TRBV7-7 and TRBJ2-7; 8 nucleotides align to TRBD1. The clonotype was recovered from a human donor in a cohort sampled during active COVID-19. CDR3 nucleotides: TGTGCTAGCAGCTCCCGTGTCGGACAGGGTCTCGACGAGCAGTACTTC. The encoded protein is CASSSRVGQGLDEQYF. Based on the CDR3 plus reference TRBV7-7 and TRBJ2-7, the full variable domain is GAGVSQSPRYKVTKRGQDVTLRCDPISSHATLYWYQQALGQGPEFLTYFNYEAQPDKSGLPSDRFSAERPEGSISTLTIQRTEQRDSAMYRCASSSRVGQGLDEQYFGPGTRLTVT.